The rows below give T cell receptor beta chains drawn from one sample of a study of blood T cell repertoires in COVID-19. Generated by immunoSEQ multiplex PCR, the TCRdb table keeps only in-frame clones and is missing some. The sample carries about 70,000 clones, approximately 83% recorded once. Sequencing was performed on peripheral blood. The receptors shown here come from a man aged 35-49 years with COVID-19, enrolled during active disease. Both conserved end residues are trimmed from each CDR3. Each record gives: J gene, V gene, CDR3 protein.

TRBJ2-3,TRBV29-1,SVGPAGGSTDTQY
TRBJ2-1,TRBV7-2,ASSLAGLTGRF
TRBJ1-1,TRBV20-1,SAGDRTEAF
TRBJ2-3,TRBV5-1,ASSLGTGNPDTQY
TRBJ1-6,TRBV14,ASSQVTGVNSPLH
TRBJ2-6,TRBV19,ASSMGTASGANVLT
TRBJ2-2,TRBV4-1,ASSPRAGPNTGELF
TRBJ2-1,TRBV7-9,ASSFGTDRKF
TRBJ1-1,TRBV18,ASSPRTGENTEAF
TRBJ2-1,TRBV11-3,ASSEDTYNEQF
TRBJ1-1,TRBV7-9,ASSLGTGETEAF
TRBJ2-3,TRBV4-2,ASSQDSGQGTQY
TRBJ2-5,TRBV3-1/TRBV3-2,ASSQVSGGETQY
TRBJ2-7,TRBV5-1,ASSLGGQGYEQY
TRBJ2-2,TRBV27,ASSLEGLGTGELF
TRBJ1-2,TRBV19,ASSRRSLGQGYGYT
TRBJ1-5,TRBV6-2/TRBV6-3,ASSPGNNQPQH
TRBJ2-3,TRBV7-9,ASSVQGAPDTQY
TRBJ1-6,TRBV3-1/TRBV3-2,ASSQEGGGRNSPLH
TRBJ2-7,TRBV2,ASRAPGVTGTYEQY
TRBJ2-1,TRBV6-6,ASSVESNEQF
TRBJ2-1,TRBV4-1,ASSQAQNSYNEQF
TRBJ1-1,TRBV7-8,ASRIGHLMNTEAF
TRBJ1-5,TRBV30,AWSVRGSNQPQH
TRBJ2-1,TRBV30,AWSTTSGGTLSYNEQF
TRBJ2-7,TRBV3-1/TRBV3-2,ASSQAGLFYEQY
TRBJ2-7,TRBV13,ASSLGRNPQGSGEQY
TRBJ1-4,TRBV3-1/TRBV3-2,ASSPTGTRGKLF
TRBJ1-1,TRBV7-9,ASSLGTGETEAF
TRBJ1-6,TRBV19,ASNTGRRDSPLH
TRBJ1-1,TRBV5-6,ASSRIDRGTTEAF
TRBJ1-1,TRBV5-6,ASSLAQGLNTEAF
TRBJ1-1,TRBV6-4,ASTTGTVDTEAF
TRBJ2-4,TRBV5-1,ASSPLDREKNIQY
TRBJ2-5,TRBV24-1,ATLDNQETQY
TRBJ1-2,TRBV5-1,ASSAGVPGNYGYT
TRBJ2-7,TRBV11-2,ASSPTTGTGGEQY
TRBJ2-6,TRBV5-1,ASSLQGTPSGANVLT
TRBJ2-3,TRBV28,ASSFPSDTQY
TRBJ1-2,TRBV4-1,ASSQDGDSYGYT
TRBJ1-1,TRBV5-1,ASSLTPQNTEAF
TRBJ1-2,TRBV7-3,ASSFDYGGGYT
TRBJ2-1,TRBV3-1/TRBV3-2,ASSPRSLGYGEQF
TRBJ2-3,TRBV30,AWSPLAGSTDTQY
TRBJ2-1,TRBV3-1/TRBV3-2,ASSFPGREQF
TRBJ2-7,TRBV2,ASSRPGQGEYEQY
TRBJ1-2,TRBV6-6,ASSYGGGASYGYT
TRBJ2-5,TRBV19,ASSMNLASEGETQY
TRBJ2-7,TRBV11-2,ASSPDYSSSYEQY
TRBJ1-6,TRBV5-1,ASSFISTGEGSPLH
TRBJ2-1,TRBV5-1,ASSPPTSGEDEQF
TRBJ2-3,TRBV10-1,ASTPSGVEDTQY
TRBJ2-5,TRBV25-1,ASSVVEGTQY
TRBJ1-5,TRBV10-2,ASSADRGQPQH
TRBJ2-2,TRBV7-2,ASTPSGAGAGELF
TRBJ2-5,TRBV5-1,ASSQGQGPGTQY
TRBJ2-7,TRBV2,ASARDRGSYEQY